A selection of T cell receptor beta chains follows, all from one sample in a study of T cell repertoires in ileal Crohn's disease. The method was immunoSEQ multiplex PCR; TCRdb's version includes in-frame clones alone and lacks a portion of them. The table has 9,500 to 13,000 clones, over 60% seen once. Sequences were obtained from ileal tissue. The receptors derive from an adult with Crohn's disease. Each CDR3 is given with its conserved first and last residue. D genes are given only for firm matches. Some rows mark clone size as missing; the rest say once, few, many or name a class of expanded clone.

V gene: TRBV5-6
J gene: TRBJ1-5
D gene: TRBD1
clone size: NA
CDR3 DNA: TGTGCCAGCAGGGAGCAGGGGGCTGGCAATCAGCCCCAGCATTTT
CDR3 protein: CASREQGAGNQPQHF

V gene: TRBV4-3
J gene: TRBJ2-6
D gene: NA
clone size: NA
CDR3 DNA: TGCGCCAGCAGCCAAGGGGGAGCCACTGGGGCCAACGTCCTGACTTTC
CDR3 protein: CASSQGGATGANVLTF

V gene: TRBV6-6
J gene: TRBJ1-3
D gene: NA
clone size: once
CDR3 DNA: TGTGCCAGCAGTTACTCGAGCTCTGGAAACACCATATATTTT
CDR3 protein: CASSYSSSGNTIYF

V gene: TRBV4-3
J gene: TRBJ2-5
D gene: NA
clone size: NA
CDR3 DNA: TGCGCCAGCAGCCAAGATACCGGGAAAGAGACCCAGTACTTC
CDR3 protein: CASSQDTGKETQYF

V gene: TRBV14
J gene: TRBJ1-6
D gene: NA
clone size: NA
CDR3 DNA: TGTGCCAGCAGCCAACAACGTGCGGGACCATATAATTCACCCCTCCACTTT
CDR3 protein: CASSQQRAGPYNSPLHF

V gene: TRBV7-2
J gene: TRBJ2-2
D gene: NA
clone size: NA
CDR3 DNA: TGTGCCAGCAGCCCGCGCGGGCCCAGGAGCACCGGGGAGCTGTTTTTT
CDR3 protein: CASSPRGPRSTGELFF

V gene: TRBV5-1
J gene: TRBJ1-1
D gene: NA
clone size: NA
CDR3 DNA: TGCGCCAGCAGCTTGGATTATCGTATGAGAACTGAAGCTTTCTTT
CDR3 protein: CASSLDYRMRTEAFF

V gene: TRBV7-9
J gene: TRBJ2-3
D gene: NA
clone size: NA
CDR3 DNA: TGTGCCAGCAGCTTAGGTGGGGGCGTTATCACAGATACGCAGTATTTT
CDR3 protein: CASSLGGGVITDTQYF

V gene: TRBV27
J gene: TRBJ2-5
D gene: TRBD1
clone size: few
CDR3 DNA: TGTGCCAGCAGTCTACTACAGGGGAGTCAAGAGACCCAGTACTTC
CDR3 protein: CASSLLQGSQETQYF

V gene: TRBV7-9
J gene: TRBJ1-4
D gene: TRBD1
clone size: few
CDR3 DNA: TGTGCCAGCAGCTTATATAGACAGGGTAATGAAAAACTGTTTTTT
CDR3 protein: CASSLYRQGNEKLFF

V gene: TRBV4-3
J gene: TRBJ2-7
D gene: TRBD1
clone size: few
CDR3 DNA: TGCGCCAGCAGCCAGGTAACAGGGGGTCCAACCTACGAGCAGTACTTC
CDR3 protein: CASSQVTGGPTYEQYF